The entry that follows covers one TCR beta chain sequence. These data belong to a study of OX40 agonist ivuxolimab in advanced cancers. Libraries were prepared by immunoSEQ multiplex PCR; TCRdb keeps only in-frame clonotypes and omits some of them. The sample lists under 200,000 clones; 90% to 95% were seen once. Germline V lookup: CDR1 LNHDA, CDR2 SQIVND (reference sequence). The V segment lost 3 bases and the J segment 2 bases; nucleotides outside the gene matches: 11. The CDR3 has 18 amino acids. The V call is TRBV19, the J call TRBJ2-1; the match to TRBD1 covers 9 bases. This TCR was recovered from an adult with an advanced solid tumor such as melanoma, head and neck, liver or kidney cancer. This specimen consisted of CD4+ or CD8+ T cells sorted from blood, obtained in a trial of the OX40 agonist ivuxolimab. CDR3 sequence reads: CASSIHRPGQGTYNEQFF. The CDR3, as DNA: TGTGCCAGTAGTATCCATCGCCCGGGACAGGGCACCTACAATGAGCAGTTCTTC.